A selection of T cell receptor beta chains follows, all from one sample in a study of T cells in Graves' hyperthyroidism and ophthalmopathy. One entry per CDR3 protein results from TCRdb running MiXCR on the multiplex PCR reads. The sample lists 200,000 to 250,000 distinct CDR3 sequences; about a sixth were seen once. The sequenced material came from blood. These receptors originate from a man aged 50-59 years with Graves' hyperthyroidism. CDR3s include the opening cysteine and the closing phenylalanine or tryptophan. The order of the fields is clone size, J gene, V gene, D gene, CDR3 DNA, CDR3 protein. D genes are given only for firm matches. The listing skips clone size in some rows; elsewhere it reads once, few, many or a size class.

many TRBJ2-7 TRBV4-3 TRBD2 TGCGCCAGCAGCCAAGACTTAACTAGCGGGATCTACGAGCAGTACTTC CASSQDLTSGIYEQYF
few TRBJ2-1 TRBV27 TRBD2 TGTGCCAGCAGTTTATCTAAGACTAGCGGGAGAAACTATGAGCAGTTCTTC CASSLSKTSGRNYEQFF
many TRBJ1-1 TRBV12-3/TRBV12-4 NA TGTGCCAGCAACTTTAAACGGGGTTGGACTGAAGCTTTCTTT CASNFKRGWTEAFF
NA TRBJ2-1 TRBV28 TRBD1 TGTGCCAGCAGTTTAATCAGGGGGAACTACAATGAGCAGTTCTTC CASSLIRGNYNEQFF
few TRBJ1-5 TRBV5-4 TRBD1 TGTGCCAGCTCAATTGGGTGGGACAGGGTTAGCAATCAGCCCCAGCATTTT CASSIGWDRVSNQPQHF
NA TRBJ1-3 TRBV4-1 NA TGCGCCAGCAGCCAACAGTCTTTCTCTGGAAACACCATATATTTT CASSQQSFSGNTIYF
many TRBJ2-3 TRBV6-1 TRBD2 TGTGCCAGCAGTGGACTAGCGGGAGGGCCAGATACGCAGTATTTT CASSGLAGGPDTQYF
NA TRBJ2-1 TRBV20-1 TRBD2 TGCAGTGCTATCGAGACTAGCATCCATGAGCAGTTCTTC CSAIETSIHEQFF
NA TRBJ2-6 TRBV20-1 TRBD2 TGCAGTGCTAGTCCCGGGACTAGCGGGAAGTACTCTGGGGCCAACGTCCTGACTTTC CSASPGTSGKYSGANVLTF
NA TRBJ2-7 TRBV30 NA TGTGCCTGGAGAGGGAATAGCTACGAGCAGTACTTC CAWRGNSYEQYF
many TRBJ1-5 TRBV5-1 NA TGCGCCAGCAGCTTTACAGGGCAGCCCCAGCATTTT CASSFTGQPQHF
many TRBJ1-6 TRBV12-3/TRBV12-4 NA TGTGCCAGCAGTTTGGAGGCCCTGGGGAATTCACCCCTCCACTTT CASSLEALGNSPLHF
many TRBJ2-1 TRBV7-2 TRBD2 TGTGCCAGCAGCTTAACAACGCCCAGCGGGAGCCTCTACAATGAGCAGTTCTTC CASSLTTPSGSLYNEQFF
many TRBJ2-1 TRBV6-1 NA TGTGCCAGCTCTAGCGACGGATCCTACAATGAGCAGTTCTTC CASSSDGSYNEQFF
many TRBJ2-7 TRBV6-1 NA TGTGCCAGCAGTGAGTCCTACAGGAGCTACGAGCAGTACTTC CASSESYRSYEQYF
NA TRBJ2-5 TRBV28 TRBD2 TGTGCCAGCAGTCCCCCCCCCTGGGCTAGCGGGAGGAGCGGTGAGACCCAGTACTTC CASSPPPWASGRSGETQYF
NA TRBJ2-1 TRBV14 TRBD2 TGTGCCAGCAGCCAAGGTTTAGCGGGAGAGGTTCAGTTCTTC CASSQGLAGEVQFF
once TRBJ1-5 TRBV19 NA TGTGCCAGTAGTTTGGCAGTCGGGGGCAATCAGCCCCAGCATTTT CASSLAVGGNQPQHF
NA TRBJ2-1 TRBV28 NA TGTGCCAGCAGCCCCGTGGGGATGCGGGTGTACAATGAGCAGTTCTTC CASSPVGMRVYNEQFF
many TRBJ2-7 TRBV20-1 NA TGCAGTGCTAGCTCTGCGAGCGGATACGAGCAGTACTTC CSASSASGYEQYF
many TRBJ2-1 TRBV12-3/TRBV12-4 TRBD2 TGTGCCAGCAGTGACGGGACTAGCGGGAGCTCCTACAATGAGCAGTTCTTC CASSDGTSGSSYNEQFF
many TRBJ2-1 TRBV28 TRBD1 TGTGCCAGCAGTTCCCCGGGACAGTACAATGAGCAGTTCTTC CASSSPGQYNEQFF
many TRBJ2-7 TRBV11-2 TRBD1 TGTGCCAGCAGCTTAGTTGCCACCGGGACAGGCACCTACGAGCAGTACTTC CASSLVATGTGTYEQYF
many TRBJ1-1 TRBV10-3 TRBD1 TGTGCCATCTCACAGGGGCCCGGGTTGGACACTGAAGCTTTCTTT CAISQGPGLDTEAFF
few TRBJ1-2 TRBV4-1 NA TGCGCCAGCAGCCAAGATCGATTGAACTATGGCTACACCTTC CASSQDRLNYGYTF
NA TRBJ2-3 TRBV30 TRBD2 TGTGCCTGGACTAGCGGGATAATAGATACGCAGTATTTT CAWTSGIIDTQYF
many TRBJ2-1 TRBV12-3/TRBV12-4 NA TGTGCCAGCAGTTTAGGTGGGGGAGTGGATGAGCAGTTCTTC CASSLGGGVDEQFF
many TRBJ2-1 TRBV24-1 NA TGTGCCACCATCGGTCGAGAGCAGTTCTTC CATIGREQFF
few TRBJ1-4 TRBV5-1 TRBD1 TGCGCCAGCAGCTGGGGACAGGGAAGGGAAAAACTGTTTTTT CASSWGQGREKLFF